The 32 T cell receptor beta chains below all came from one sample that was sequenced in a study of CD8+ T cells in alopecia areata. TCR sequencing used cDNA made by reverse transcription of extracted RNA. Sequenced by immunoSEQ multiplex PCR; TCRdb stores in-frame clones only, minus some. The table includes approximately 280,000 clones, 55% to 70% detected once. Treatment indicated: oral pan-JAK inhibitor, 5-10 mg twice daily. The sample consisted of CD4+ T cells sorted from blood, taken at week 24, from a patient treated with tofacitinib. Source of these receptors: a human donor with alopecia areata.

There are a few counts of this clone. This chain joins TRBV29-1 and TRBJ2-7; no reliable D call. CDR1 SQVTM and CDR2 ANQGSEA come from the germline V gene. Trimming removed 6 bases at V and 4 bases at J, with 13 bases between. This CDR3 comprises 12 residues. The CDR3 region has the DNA TGCAGCGTAGTACCGGTCGAATACGAGCAGTACTTC. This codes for CSVVPVEYEQYF.

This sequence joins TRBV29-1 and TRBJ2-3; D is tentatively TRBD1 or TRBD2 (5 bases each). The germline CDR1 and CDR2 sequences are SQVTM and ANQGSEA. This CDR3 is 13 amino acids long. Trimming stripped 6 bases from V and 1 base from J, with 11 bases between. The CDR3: CSVGDGGTDTQYF. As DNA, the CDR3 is TGCAGCGTCGGGGACGGTGGCACAGATACGCAGTATTTT.

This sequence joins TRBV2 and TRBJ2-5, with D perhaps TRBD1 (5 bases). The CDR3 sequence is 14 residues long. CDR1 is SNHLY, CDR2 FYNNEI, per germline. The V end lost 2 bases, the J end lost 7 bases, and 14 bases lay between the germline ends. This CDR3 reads CASSEKLRARTQYF. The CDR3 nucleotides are TGTGCCAGCAGTGAAAAACTCAGGGCCCGGACCCAGTACTTC.

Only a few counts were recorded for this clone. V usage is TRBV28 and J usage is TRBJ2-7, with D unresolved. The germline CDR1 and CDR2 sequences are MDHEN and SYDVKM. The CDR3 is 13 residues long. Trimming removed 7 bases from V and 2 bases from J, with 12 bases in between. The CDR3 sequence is CASKLTATYEQYF. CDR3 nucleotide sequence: TGTGCCAGCAAGCTCACGGCCACCTACGAGCAGTACTTC. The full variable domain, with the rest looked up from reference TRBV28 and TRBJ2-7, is DVKVTQSSRYLVKRTGEKVFLECVQDMDHENMFWYRQDPGLGLRLIYFSYDVKMKEKGDIPEGYSVSREKKERFSLILESASTNQTSMYLCASKLTATYEQYFGPGTRLTVT.

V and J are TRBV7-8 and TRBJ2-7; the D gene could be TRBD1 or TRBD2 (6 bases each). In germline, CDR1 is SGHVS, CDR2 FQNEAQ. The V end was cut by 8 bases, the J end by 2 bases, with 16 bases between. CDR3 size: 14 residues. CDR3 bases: TGTGCCAGCTCACAGGAGGGGGGTGCCTACGAGCAGTACTTC. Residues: CASSQEGGAYEQYF.

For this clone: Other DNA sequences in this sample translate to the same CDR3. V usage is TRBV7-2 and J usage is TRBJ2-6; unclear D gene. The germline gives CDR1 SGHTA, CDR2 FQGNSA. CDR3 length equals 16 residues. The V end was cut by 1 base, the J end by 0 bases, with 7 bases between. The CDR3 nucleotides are TGTGCCAGCAGCTTAGAGGGCTCCTCTGGGGCCAACGTCCTGACTTTC. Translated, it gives CASSLEGSSGANVLTF.

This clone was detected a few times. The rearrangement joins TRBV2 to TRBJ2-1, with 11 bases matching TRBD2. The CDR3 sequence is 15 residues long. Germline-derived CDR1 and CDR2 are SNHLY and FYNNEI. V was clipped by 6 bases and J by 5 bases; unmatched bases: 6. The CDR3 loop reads CASRAQGLADNEQFF. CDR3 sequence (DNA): TGTGCCAGCAGGGCGCAGGGACTAGCGGACAATGAGCAGTTCTTC. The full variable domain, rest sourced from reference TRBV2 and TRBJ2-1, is EPEVTQTPSHQVTQMGQEVILRCVPISNHLYFYWYRQILGQKVEFLVSFYNNEISEKSEIFDDQFSVERPDGSNFTLKIRSTKLEDSAMYFCASRAQGLADNEQFFGPGTRLTVL.

The CDR3 protein is CASSQTGYEAFF. The DNA for the CDR3 is TGCGCCAGCTCGCAGACGGGCTATGAAGCTTTCTTT. The chain combines TRBV10-2 with TRBJ1-1, with no clear D. The V end was cut by 8 bases, the J end by 7 bases, with 14 bases between. The CDR3 runs to 12 residues. In germline, CDR1 is WSHSY, CDR2 SAAADI.

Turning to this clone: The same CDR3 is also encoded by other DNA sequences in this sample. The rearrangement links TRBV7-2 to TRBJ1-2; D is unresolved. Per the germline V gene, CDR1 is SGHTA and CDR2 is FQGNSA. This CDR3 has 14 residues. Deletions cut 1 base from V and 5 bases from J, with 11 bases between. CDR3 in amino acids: CASSLGTESYGYTF. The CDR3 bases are TGTGCCAGCAGCTTAGGGACGGAATCGTATGGCTACACCTTC.

CDR3 protein: CASSPRTGNSPLHF. CDR3 coding DNA: TGTGCCAGCAGCCCCCGGACGGGTAATTCACCCCTCCACTTT. This sequence joins TRBV9 and TRBJ1-6; D call uncertain. Germline lookup yields CDR1 SGDLS and CDR2 YYNGEE. CDR3 length equals 14 residues. V was cut by 4 bases and J by 6 bases, with 11 bases left in between.

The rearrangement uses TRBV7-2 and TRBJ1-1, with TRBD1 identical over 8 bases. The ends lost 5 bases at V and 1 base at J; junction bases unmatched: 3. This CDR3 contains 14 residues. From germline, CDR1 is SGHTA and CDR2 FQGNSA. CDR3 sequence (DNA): TGTGCCAGCAGCCCCCAGGGGGCGAACACTGAAGCTTTCTTT. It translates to CASSPQGANTEAFF.

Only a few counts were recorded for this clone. Here the CDR3 reads CSVDDPGQGWNTQYF. DNA for the CDR3: TGCAGCGTCGACGACCCGGGACAGGGGTGGAATACGCAGTATTTT. The chain uses TRBV29-1 and TRBJ2-3, with 10 bases identical to TRBD1. This CDR3 comprises 15 residues. Unmatched junction bases numbered 13, after V lost 6 bases and J lost 7 bases. Looked up from germline, CDR1 is SQVTM and CDR2 is ANQGSEA.

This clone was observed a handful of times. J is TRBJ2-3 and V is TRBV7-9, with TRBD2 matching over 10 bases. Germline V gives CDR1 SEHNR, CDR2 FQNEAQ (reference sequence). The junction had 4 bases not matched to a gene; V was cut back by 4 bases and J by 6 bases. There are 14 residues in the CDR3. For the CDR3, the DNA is TGTGCCAGCAGCTACGGACTAGCGGTCGATACGCAGTATTTT. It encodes CASSYGLAVDTQYF.

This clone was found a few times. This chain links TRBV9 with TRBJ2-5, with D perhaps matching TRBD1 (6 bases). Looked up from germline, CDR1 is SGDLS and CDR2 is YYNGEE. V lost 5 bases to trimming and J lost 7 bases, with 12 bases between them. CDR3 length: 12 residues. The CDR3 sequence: CASSQGIGTQYF. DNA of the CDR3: TGTGCCAGCAGTCAGGGGATCGGGACCCAGTACTTC.

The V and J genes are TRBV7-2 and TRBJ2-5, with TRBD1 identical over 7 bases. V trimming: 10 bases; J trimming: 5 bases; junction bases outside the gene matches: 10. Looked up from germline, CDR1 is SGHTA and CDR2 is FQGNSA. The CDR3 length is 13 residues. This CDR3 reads CATRRGGAETQYF. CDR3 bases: TGTGCCACCCGTCGAGGGGGCGCGGAGACCCAGTACTTC. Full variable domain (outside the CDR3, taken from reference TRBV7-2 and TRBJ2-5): GAGVSQSPSNKVTEKGKDVELRCDPISGHTALYWYRQSLGQGLEFLIYFQGNSAPDKSGLPSDRFSAERTGGSVSTLTIQRTQQEDSAVYLCATRRGGAETQYFGPGTRLLVL.

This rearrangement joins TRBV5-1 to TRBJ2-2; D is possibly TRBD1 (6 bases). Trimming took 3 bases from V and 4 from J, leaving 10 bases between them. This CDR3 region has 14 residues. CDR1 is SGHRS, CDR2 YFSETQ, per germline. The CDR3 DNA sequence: TGCGCCAGCAGCTCCGGGACATTCACCGGGGAGCTGTTTTTT. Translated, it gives CASSSGTFTGELFF.

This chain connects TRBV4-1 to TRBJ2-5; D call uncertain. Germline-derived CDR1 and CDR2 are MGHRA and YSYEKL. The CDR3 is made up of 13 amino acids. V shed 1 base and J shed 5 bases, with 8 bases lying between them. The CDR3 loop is CASSQGPRETQYF. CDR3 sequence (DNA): TGCGCCAGCAGCCAAGGTCCCCGGGAGACCCAGTACTTC.

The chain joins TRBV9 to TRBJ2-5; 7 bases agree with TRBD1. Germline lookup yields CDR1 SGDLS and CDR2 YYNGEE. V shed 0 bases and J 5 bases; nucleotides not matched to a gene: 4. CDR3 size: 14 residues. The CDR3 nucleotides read TGTGCCAGCAGCGTAGGACAGGGTGGGGAGACCCAGTACTTC. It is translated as CASSVGQGGETQYF. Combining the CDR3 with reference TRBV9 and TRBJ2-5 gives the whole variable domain DSGVTQTPKHLITATGQRVTLRCSPRSGDLSVYWYQQSLDQGLQFLIQYYNGEERAKGNILERFSAQQFPDLHSELNLSSLELGDSALYFCASSVGQGGETQYFGPGTRLLVL.

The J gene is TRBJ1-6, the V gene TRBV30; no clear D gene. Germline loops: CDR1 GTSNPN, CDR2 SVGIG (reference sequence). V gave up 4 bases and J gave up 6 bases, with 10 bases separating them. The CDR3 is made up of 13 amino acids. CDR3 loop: CAWTRQSNSPLHF. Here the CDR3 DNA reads TGTGCCTGGACCAGGCAGAGTAATTCACCCCTCCACTTT. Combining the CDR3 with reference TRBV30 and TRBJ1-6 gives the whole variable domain SQTIHQWPATLVQPVGSPLSLECTVEGTSNPNLYWYRQAAGRGLQLLFYSVGIGQISSEVPQNLSASRPQDRQFILSSKKLLLSDSGFYLCAWTRQSNSPLHFGNGTRLTVT.

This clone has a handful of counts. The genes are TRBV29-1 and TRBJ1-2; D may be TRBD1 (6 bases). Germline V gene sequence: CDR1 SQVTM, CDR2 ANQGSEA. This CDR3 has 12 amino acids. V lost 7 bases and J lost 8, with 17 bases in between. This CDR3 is CSGSTGLEGYTF. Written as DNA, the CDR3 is TGCAGCGGGAGCACAGGGCTGGAGGGCTACACCTTC.

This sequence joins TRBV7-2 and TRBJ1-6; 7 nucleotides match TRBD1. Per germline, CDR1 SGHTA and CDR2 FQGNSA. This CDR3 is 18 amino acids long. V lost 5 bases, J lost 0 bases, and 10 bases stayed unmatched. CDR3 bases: TGTGCCAGCAGCCCCGCACCGGGACAGAGCTCCTATAATTCACCCCTCCACTTT. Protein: CASSPAPGQSSYNSPLHF.

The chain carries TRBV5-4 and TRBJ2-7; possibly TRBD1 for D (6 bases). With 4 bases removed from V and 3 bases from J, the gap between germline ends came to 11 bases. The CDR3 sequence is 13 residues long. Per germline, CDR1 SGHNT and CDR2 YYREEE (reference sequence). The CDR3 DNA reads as TGTGCCAGCAGCGTCGGACAGAGCTACGAGCAGTACTTC. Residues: CASSVGQSYEQYF.

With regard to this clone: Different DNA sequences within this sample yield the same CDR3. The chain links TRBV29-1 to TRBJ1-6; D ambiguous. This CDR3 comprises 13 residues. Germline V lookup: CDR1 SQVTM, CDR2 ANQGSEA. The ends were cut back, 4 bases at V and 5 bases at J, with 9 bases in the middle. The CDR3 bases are TGCAGCGTTGGGACGGGAGATAATTCACCCCTCCACTTT. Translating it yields CSVGTGDNSPLHF.

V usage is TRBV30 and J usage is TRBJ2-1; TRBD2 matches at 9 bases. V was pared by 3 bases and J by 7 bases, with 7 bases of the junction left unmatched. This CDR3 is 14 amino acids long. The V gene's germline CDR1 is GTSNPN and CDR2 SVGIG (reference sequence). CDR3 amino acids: CAWRAGGLLNEQFF. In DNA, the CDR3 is TGTGCCTGGAGGGCGGGGGGGCTTCTTAATGAGCAGTTCTTC. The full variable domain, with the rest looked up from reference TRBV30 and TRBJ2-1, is SQTIHQWPATLVQPVGSPLSLECTVEGTSNPNLYWYRQAAGRGLQLLFYSVGIGQISSEVPQNLSASRPQDRQFILSSKKLLLSDSGFYLCAWRAGGLLNEQFFGPGTRLTVL.

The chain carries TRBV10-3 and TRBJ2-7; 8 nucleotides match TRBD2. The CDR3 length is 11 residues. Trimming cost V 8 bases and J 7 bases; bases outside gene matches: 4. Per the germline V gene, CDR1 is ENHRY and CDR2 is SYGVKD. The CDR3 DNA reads TGTGCCATCGGGGCTAGCGGGGAGCAGTACTTC. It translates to CAIGASGEQYF.

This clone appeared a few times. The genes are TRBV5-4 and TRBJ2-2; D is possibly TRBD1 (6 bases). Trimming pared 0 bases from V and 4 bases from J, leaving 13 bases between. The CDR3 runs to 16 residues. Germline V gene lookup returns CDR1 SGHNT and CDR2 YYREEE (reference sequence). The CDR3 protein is CASSLAVRGGTGELFF. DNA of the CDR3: TGTGCCAGCAGCTTGGCGGTCAGGGGCGGCACCGGGGAGCTGTTTTTT.

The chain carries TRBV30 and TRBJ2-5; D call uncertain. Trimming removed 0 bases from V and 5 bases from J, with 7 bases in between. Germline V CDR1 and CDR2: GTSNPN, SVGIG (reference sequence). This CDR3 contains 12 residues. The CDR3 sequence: CAWSVIGETQYF. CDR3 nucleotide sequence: TGTGCCTGGAGTGTAATCGGGGAGACCCAGTACTTC.

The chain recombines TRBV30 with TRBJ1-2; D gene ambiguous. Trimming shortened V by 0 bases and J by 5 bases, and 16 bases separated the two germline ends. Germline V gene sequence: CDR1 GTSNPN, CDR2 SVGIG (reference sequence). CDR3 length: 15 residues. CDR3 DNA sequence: TGTGCCTGGAGTGTACGTCTGGGGATGCGGTATGGCTACACCTTC. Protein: CAWSVRLGMRYGYTF.

DNA of the CDR3: TGTGCCAGCAGCTTGCTATTAGACCCTGGGGCCAACGTCCTGACTTTC. This encodes CASSLLLDPGANVLTF. V usage is TRBV5-4 and J usage is TRBJ2-6; no reliable D call. This CDR3 has 16 amino acids. The germline V and J ends were trimmed by 1 base and 2 bases, with 10 bases remaining between them. Germline CDR1 and CDR2: SGHNT and YYREEE (reference sequence).

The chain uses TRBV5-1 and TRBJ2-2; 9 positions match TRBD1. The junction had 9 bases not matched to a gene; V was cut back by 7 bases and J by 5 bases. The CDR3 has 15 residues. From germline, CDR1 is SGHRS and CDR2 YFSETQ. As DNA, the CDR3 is TGCGCCAGCGAGGAGACAGGGGGAACTACCGGGGAGCTGTTTTTT. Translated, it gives CASEETGGTTGELFF.

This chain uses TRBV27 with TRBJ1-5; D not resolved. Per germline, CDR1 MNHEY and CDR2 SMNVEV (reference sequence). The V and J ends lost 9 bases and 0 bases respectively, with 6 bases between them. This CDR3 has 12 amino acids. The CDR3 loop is CARRYSNQPQHF. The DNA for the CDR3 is TGTGCCAGGAGGTATAGCAATCAGCCCCAGCATTTT.

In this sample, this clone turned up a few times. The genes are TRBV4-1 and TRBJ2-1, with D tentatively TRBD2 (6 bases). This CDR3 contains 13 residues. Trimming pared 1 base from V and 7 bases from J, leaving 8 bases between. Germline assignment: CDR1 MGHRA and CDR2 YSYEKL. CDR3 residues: CASSQAGRNEQFF. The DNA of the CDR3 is TGCGCCAGCAGCCAAGCGGGGAGGAATGAGCAGTTCTTC.